The clone carrying this TCR beta chain was counted ten times or more. Measured with immunoSEQ multiplex PCR; TCRdb has only the in-frame clones, and not every one. The sample yields roughly 260,000 clones, 83% seen once. Enrolled through a virtual design, the participants were between about 18 and 100 years of age and came from around 25 US areas. Exposed participants encountered a COVID-19 case during the 2 weeks preceding study entry. This specimen comes from a study of blood T cell repertoires in COVID-19. The CDR3 loop spans 14 amino acids. Per germline, CDR1 SGHVS and CDR2 FQNEAQ. Trimming shortened V by 5 bases and J by 3 bases, and 13 bases separated the two germline ends.

Material for sequencing was PBMCs or T cells enriched from blood (not recorded which). The chain employs TRBV7-8 and TRBJ1-2; D uncertain. The receptor comes from a woman between 40 and 55 years old who had been exposed to COVID-19. Written as DNA, the CDR3 is TGTGCCAGCAGCGTACGGCGGGTCGACTATGGCTACACCTTC. Protein: CASSVRRVDYGYTF.